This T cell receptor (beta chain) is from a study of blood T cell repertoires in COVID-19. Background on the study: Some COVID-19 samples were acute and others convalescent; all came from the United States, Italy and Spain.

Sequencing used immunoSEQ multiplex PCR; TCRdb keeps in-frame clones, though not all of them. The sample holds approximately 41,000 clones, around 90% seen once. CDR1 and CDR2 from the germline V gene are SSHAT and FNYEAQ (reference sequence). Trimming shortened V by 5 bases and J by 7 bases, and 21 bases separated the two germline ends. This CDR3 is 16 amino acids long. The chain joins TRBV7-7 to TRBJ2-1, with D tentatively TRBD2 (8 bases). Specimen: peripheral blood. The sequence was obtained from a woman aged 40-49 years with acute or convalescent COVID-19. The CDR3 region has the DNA TGTGCCAGCAGCCCTACCGGGGGGGCAGGGGGGAATGAGCAGTTCTTC. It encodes CASSPTGGAGGNEQFF.